The entry below describes one T cell receptor (beta chain). Its target is not known. V lost 6 bases to trimming and J lost 4 bases, with 13 bases between them. This CDR3 has 14 residues. In germline, CDR1 is WSHSY, CDR2 SAAADI. Produced via immunoSEQ multiplex PCR; TCRdb's table is partial and in-frame only. The table shows more than 400,000 clones, with approximately 95% occurring only once. The source of the sample is a study of shared clonotypes between healthy human individuals. Study outcomes and limitations: Larger estimated richness was generally recorded for naive subsets relative to memory subsets.

This sequence was found in a woman in her 30s in good health. The sequencing sample was made of naive CD4+ T cells sorted from blood. Subset denoted: CD45RA+ positively selected. The genes are TRBV10-2 and TRBJ2-1; a weak D match, TRBD1 (6 bases). The CDR3 DNA follows: TGCGCCAGCAGGGACAGAGGGAGTTACAATGAGCAGTTCTTC. Its protein product is CASRDRGSYNEQFF.